This T cell receptor beta chain was profiled in a study of OX40 agonist ivuxolimab in advanced cancers. The germline CDR1 and CDR2 sequences are LNHDA and SQIVND (reference sequence). Trimming took off 10 bases at V and 4 bases at J, with 16 bases between the two ends. The CDR3 loop spans 13 amino acids. TCRdb's copy holds only in-frame clones and misses some; the assay was immunoSEQ multiplex PCR. Altogether fewer than 25,000 clones are present, about two thirds being singletons, with the ten largest covering 20% to 30%. V is TRBV19 and J is TRBJ1-1, with no clear D. This clonotype was sampled from an adult with an advanced solid tumor such as melanoma, head and neck, liver or kidney cancer. The sequences come from CD4+ or CD8+ T cells sorted from blood, collected in a trial of the OX40 agonist ivuxolimab. The CDR3 here is CATRPLDGTEAFF. In nucleotides, the CDR3 is TGTGCCACCCGGCCCCTAGACGGCACTGAAGCTTTCTTT.